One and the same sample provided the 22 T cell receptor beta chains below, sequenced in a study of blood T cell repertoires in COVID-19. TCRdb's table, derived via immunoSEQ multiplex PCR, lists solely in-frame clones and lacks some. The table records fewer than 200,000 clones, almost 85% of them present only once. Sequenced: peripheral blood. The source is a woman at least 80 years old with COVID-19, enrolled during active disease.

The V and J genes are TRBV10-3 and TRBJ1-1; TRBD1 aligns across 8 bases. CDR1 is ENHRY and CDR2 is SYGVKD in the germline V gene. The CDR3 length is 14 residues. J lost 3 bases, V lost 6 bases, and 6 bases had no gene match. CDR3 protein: CAISLTGADTEAFF. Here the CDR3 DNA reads TGTGCCATCAGCTTGACAGGGGCCGACACTGAAGCTTTCTTT.

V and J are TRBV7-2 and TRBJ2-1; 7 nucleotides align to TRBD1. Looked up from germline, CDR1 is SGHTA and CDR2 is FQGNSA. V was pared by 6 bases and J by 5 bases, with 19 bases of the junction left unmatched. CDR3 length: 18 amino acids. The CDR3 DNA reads TGTGCCAGCAGTCTTCAGGGGGTTCTAGTCCCCTCAAACAATGAGCAGTTCTTC. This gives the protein CASSLQGVLVPSNNEQFF. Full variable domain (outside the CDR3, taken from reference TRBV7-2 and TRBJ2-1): GAGVSQSPSNKVTEKGKDVELRCDPISGHTALYWYRQSLGQGLEFLIYFQGNSAPDKSGLPSDRFSAERTGGSVSTLTIQRTQQEDSAVYLCASSLQGVLVPSNNEQFFGPGTRLTVL.

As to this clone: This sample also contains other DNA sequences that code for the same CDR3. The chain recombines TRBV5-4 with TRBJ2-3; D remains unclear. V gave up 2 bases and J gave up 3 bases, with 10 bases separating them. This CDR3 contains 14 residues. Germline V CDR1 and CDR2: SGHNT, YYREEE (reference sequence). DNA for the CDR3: TGTGCCAGCAGCTTAGAAAGGAGAACAGATACGCAGTATTTT. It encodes CASSLERRTDTQYF.

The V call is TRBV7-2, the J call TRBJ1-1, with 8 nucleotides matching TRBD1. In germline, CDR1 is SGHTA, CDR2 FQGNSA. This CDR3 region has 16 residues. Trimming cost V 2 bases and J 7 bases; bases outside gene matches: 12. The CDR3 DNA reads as TGTGCCAGCAGCTTATCGCATGGACAGGGAACTTATGAAGCTTTCTTT. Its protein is CASSLSHGQGTYEAFF.

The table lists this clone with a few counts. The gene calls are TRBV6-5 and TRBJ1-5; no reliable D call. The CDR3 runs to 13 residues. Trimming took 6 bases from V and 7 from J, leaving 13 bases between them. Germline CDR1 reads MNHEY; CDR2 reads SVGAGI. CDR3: CASRVQVDQPQHF. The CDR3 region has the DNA TGTGCCAGCAGGGTTCAGGTAGACCAGCCCCAGCATTTT.

The CDR3 loop is CASSRQGTAYEQYF. The CDR3 coding sequence is TGCGCCAGCAGTCGACAGGGTACCGCCTACGAGCAGTACTTC. The V and J genes are TRBV10-2 and TRBJ2-7; 7 nucleotides match TRBD1. The J segment lost 2 bases and the V segment lost 5 bases, leaving 6 bases of the junction unmatched. CDR3 size: 14 residues. CDR1 WSHSY and CDR2 SAAADI come from the germline V gene.

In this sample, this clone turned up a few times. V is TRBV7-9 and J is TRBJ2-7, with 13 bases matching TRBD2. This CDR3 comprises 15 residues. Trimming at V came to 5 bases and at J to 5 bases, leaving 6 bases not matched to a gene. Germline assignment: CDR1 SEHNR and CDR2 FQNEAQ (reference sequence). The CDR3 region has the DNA TGTGCCAGCAGCCCCACTAGCGGGAGGGCCCACGAGCAGTACTTC. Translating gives CASSPTSGRAHEQYF.

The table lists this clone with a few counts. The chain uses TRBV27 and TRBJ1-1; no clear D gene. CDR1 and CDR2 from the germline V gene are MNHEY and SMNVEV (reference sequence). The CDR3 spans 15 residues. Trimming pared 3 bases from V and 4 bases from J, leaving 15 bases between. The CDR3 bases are TGTGCCAGCAGTTTGAGTGAGGGCTGGGGCACTGAAGCTTTCTTT. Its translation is CASSLSEGWGTEAFF.

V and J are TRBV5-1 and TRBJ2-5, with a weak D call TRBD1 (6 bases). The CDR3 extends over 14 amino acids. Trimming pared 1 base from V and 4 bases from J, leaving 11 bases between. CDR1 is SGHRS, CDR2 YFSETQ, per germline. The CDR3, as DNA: TGCGCCAGCAGCTTGCGGGACACCCGAGAGACCCAGTACTTC. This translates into CASSLRDTRETQYF.

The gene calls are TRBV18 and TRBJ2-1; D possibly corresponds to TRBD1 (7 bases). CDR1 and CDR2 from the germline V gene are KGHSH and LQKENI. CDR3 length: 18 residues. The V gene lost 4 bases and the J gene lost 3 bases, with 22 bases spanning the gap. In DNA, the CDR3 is TGTGCCAGCTCACGAAACATGGGGGCCAGGGGGGTCTACAATGAGCAGTTCTTC. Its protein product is CASSRNMGARGVYNEQFF. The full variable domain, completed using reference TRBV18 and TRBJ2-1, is NAGVMQNPRHLVRRRGQEARLRCSPMKGHSHVYWYRQLPEEGLKFMVYLQKENIIDESGMPKERFSAEFPKEGPSILRIQQVVRGDSAAYFCASSRNMGARGVYNEQFFGPGTRLTVL.

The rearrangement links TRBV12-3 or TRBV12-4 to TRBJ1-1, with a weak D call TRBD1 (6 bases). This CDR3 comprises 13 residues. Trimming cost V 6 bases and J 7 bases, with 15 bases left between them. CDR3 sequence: CASSLAWTDEAFF. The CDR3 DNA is TGTGCCAGCAGCCTAGCCTGGACAGATGAAGCTTTCTTT.

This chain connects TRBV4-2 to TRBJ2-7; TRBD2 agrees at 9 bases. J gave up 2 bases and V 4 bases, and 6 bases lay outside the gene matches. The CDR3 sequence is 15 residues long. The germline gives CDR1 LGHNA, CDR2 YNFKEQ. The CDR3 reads CASSPSRLAAYEQYF. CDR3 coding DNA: TGTGCCAGCAGCCCCTCCCGACTAGCGGCCTACGAGCAGTACTTC.

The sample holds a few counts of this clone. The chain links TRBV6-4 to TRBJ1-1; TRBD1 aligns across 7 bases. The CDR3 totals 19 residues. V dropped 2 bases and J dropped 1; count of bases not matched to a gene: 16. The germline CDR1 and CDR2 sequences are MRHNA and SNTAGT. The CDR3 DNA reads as TGTGCCAGCAGTGACCGGTCGGGACAGTCATTCGGGTCGAACACTGAAGCTTTCTTT. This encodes CASSDRSGQSFGSNTEAFF.

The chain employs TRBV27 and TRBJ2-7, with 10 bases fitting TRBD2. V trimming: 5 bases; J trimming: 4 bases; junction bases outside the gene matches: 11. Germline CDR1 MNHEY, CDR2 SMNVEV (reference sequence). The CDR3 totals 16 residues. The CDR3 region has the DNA TGTGCCAGCAGTCCAAACACCGGGACTAGCGCTTACGAGCAGTACTTC. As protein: CASSPNTGTSAYEQYF.

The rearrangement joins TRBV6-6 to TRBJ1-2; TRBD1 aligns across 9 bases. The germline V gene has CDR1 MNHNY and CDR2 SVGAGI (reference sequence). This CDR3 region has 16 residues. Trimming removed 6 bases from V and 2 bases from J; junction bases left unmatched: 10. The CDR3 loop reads CASRNRGLERNYGYTF. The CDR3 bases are TGTGCCAGCAGGAACAGGGGGCTCGAGAGGAACTATGGCTACACCTTC.

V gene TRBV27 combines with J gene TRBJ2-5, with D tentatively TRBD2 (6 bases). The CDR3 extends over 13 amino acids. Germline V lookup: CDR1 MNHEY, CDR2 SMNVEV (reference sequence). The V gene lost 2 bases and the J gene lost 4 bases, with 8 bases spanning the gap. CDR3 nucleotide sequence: TGTGCCAGCAGTTTAAGGGGAGGAGAGACCCAGTACTTC. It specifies CASSLRGGETQYF.

The CDR3 DNA reads as TGTGCCAGCAGCCAACCGGGACTGGGGCGGGGGGCCCGGGTGGGTGAGCAGTTCTTC. Its protein is CASSQPGLGRGARVGEQFF. This rearrangement joins TRBV4-2 to TRBJ2-1; 8 bases map to TRBD2. J gave up 9 bases and V 2 bases, and 21 bases lay outside the gene matches. The CDR3 is 19 amino acids. Germline lookup yields CDR1 LGHNA and CDR2 YNFKEQ.

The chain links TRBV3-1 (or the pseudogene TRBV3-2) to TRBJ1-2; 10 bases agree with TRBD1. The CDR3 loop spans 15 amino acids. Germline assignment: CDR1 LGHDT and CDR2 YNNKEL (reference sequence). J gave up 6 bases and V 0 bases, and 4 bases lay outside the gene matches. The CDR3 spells CASSQDGDRGNGYTF. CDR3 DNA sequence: TGTGCCAGCAGCCAAGATGGGGACAGGGGTAATGGCTACACCTTC.

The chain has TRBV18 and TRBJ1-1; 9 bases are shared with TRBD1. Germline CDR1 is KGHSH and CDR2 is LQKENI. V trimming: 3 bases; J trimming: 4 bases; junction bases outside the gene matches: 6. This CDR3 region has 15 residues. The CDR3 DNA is TGTGCCAGCTCACCCAAACAGGGGGCCACCACTGAAGCTTTCTTT. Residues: CASSPKQGATTEAFF.

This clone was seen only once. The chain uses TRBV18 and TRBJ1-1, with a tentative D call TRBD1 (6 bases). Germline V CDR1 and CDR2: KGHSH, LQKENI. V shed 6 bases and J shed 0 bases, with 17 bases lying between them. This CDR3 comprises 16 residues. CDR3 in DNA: TGTGCCAGCTCTTCCCAACAGGGCCGGGTGAACACTGAAGCTTTCTTT. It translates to CASSSQQGRVNTEAFF.

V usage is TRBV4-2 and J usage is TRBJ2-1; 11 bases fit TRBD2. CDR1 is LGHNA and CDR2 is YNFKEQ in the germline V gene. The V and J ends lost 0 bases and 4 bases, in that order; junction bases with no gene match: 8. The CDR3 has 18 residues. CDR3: CASSQESSGTSGYNEQFF. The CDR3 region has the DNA TGTGCCAGCAGCCAAGAGAGCTCCGGGACTAGCGGTTACAATGAGCAGTTCTTC.

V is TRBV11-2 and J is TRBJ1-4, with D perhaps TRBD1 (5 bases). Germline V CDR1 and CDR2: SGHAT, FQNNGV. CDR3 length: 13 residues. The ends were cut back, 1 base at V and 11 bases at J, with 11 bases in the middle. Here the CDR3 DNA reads TGTGCCAGCAGCTTAGGCGGGGGGTGGAAACTGTTTTTT. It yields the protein CASSLGGGWKLFF.